The T cell receptor beta chain under discussion was sequenced for a study of beta chain features in type 1 diabetes. cDNA synthesis used the whole RNA isolate, giving expressed TCRB sequences. Method: immunoSEQ multiplex PCR; TCRdb's copy keeps in-frame clones and lacks some. The table records under 90,000 clones, roughly a third of them present only once. Study-level results: It was not settled here whether HLA type affects TCRB rearrangement. Patients showed naive, central memory and Treg TCRB repertoires that appeared more similar than those of healthy donors.

In its sample, this clone was seen a few times. Antigen specificity is unknown. Germline lookup yields CDR1 LGHNA and CDR2 YNFKEQ. The length of the CDR3 is 16 residues. Losses at the gene ends were 0 bases for V and 8 bases for J; bases not matched to a gene: 5. The source is a woman younger than 30 in good health. The sequenced sample consisted of stem cell memory CD4+ T cells from blood. The V and J genes are TRBV4-2 and TRBJ2-1; 12 nucleotides align to TRBD2. CDR3 in DNA: TGTGCCAGCAGCCAAGAGTCGCTAGCGGGGGGGCATGAGCAGTTCTTC. Its translation: CASSQESLAGGHEQFF.